A selection of T cell receptor beta chains follows, all from one sample in a study of OX40 agonist ivuxolimab in advanced cancers. Data came from immunoSEQ multiplex PCR; TCRdb stores just in-frame clones and leaves some out. The data hold about 70,000 clones, with about 88% observed a single time. Source: CD4+ or CD8+ T cells sorted from blood, taken in a trial of the OX40 agonist ivuxolimab. All receptors derive from an adult with an advanced solid tumor such as melanoma, head and neck, liver or kidney cancer. The CDR3 runs from the conserved cysteine through the conserved F or W. D genes are given only for firm matches. Expanded clones are given a class, and other clones once, few, many or no size at all.

j_call | d_call | v_call | clone_size | cdr3_aa | cdr3_nt
TRBJ2-2 | - | TRBV4-2 | once | CASSQPTGLETTGELFF | TGTGCCAGCAGCCAACCCACGGGACTCGAAACCACCGGGGAGCTGTTTTTT
TRBJ2-1 | TRBD1 | TRBV5-4 | - | CASGSTGGANEQFF | TGTGCCAGCGGCTCCACAGGGGGAGCGAATGAGCAGTTCTTC
TRBJ1-6 | TRBD1 | TRBV18 | - | CASSPEGQGTPLHF | TGTGCCAGCTCACCCGAGGGACAGGGAACACCCCTCCACTTT
TRBJ2-7 | TRBD1 | TRBV2 | few | CASSTGQGRGSYEQYF | TGTGCCAGCAGTACGGGACAGGGTAGAGGATCCTACGAGCAGTACTTC
TRBJ2-3 | - | TRBV7-2 | - | CASSFNLEDTQYF | TGTGCCAGCAGCTTTAATCTTGAAGATACGCAGTATTTT
TRBJ2-7 | - | TRBV29-1 | few | CSVGGGGYPYEQYF | TGCAGCGTTGGAGGTGGGGGGTATCCCTACGAGCAGTACTTC
TRBJ2-2 | TRBD2 | TRBV6-5 | - | CASRGLAGDTGELFF | TGTGCCAGCAGAGGACTAGCGGGAGACACCGGGGAGCTGTTTTTT
TRBJ1-2 | - | TRBV5-1 | - | CASSLGLNYGYTF | TGCGCCAGCAGCCTCGGTCTCAACTATGGCTACACCTTC
TRBJ2-3 | - | TRBV4-2 | - | CASSLKGTRTDTQYF | TGTGCCAGCAGCCTTAAGGGAACTCGCACAGATACGCAGTATTTT
TRBJ2-1 | TRBD1 | TRBV19 | - | CASTPNRDRDHEQFF | TGTGCCAGTACCCCAAACCGGGACAGGGACCATGAGCAGTTCTTC
TRBJ2-2 | TRBD1 | TRBV7-3 | few | CASRRDRLTGELFF | TGTGCCAGCAGACGGGACAGGCTCACCGGGGAGCTGTTTTTT
TRBJ2-1 | TRBD1 | TRBV5-1 | few | CASTRDSYNEQFF | TGCGCCAGCACAAGGGACAGTTACAATGAGCAGTTCTTC
TRBJ2-3 | TRBD1 | TRBV6-1 | once | CASSETDRGTDTQYF | TGTGCCAGCAGTGAGACGGACAGGGGGACAGATACGCAGTATTTT
TRBJ1-4 | TRBD1 | TRBV5-1 | - | CASSTTGENEKLFF | TGCGCCAGCAGCACGACAGGGGAGAATGAAAAACTGTTTTTT
TRBJ2-5 | TRBD2 | TRBV11-2 | - | CASSLVEPLAGAETQYF | TGTGCCAGCAGCTTAGTTGAACCTCTAGCGGGGGCAGAGACCCAGTACTTC
TRBJ1-2 | - | TRBV28 | - | CASSGNYGYTF | TGTGCCAGCAGTGGGAACTATGGCTACACCTTC
TRBJ2-7 | - | TRBV7-9 | - | CASREQGGTYEQYF | TGTGCCAGCAGAGAACAGGGTGGAACCTACGAGCAGTACTTC
TRBJ2-7 | TRBD2 | TRBV29-1 | - | CSVLAGGFSEQYF | TGCAGCGTTTTAGCGGGAGGTTTTTCCGAGCAGTACTTC